Ten or more counts support the clone carrying this T cell receptor (beta chain). The antigen remains unidentified. This entry comes from a study of T cells in Graves' hyperthyroidism and ophthalmopathy. Study outcomes and limitations: Most clonotypes expanded in thyroid above 0.001 were likewise present in blood.

The CDR3 extends over 15 amino acids. Germline assignment: CDR1 MDHEN and CDR2 SYDVKM. The V and J ends lost 5 bases and 1 base respectively, with 13 bases between them. The source material, RNA transcripts, was used to amplify TCR beta CDR3 regions. Carried out on the TCR CDR3, a first-round RT-PCR used the HTBI primer set. MiXCR, applied by TCRdb to the multiplex PCR reads, yields one record per CDR3 protein. The sample lists over 200,000 distinct CDR3 sequences, 14% to 15% occurring once. Hyperthyroidism patients were newly diagnosed, had disease duration under 2 months, and were aged 18 to 65 years.

This receptor was taken from a middle-aged woman with Graves' hyperthyroidism that later progressed to Graves' ophthalmopathy. Sequenced material: blood. The chain carries TRBV28 and TRBJ2-3; D may be TRBD1 or TRBD2 (5 bases each). The CDR3 here is CASSAEGRGTDTQYF. As DNA, the CDR3 is TGTGCCAGCAGTGCTGAGGGGAGAGGCACAGATACGCAGTATTTT. The complete variable domain, with remaining parts taken from reference TRBV28 and TRBJ2-3, reads DVKVTQSSRYLVKRTGEKVFLECVQDMDHENMFWYRQDPGLGLRLIYFSYDVKMKEKGDIPEGYSVSREKKERFSLILESASTNQTSMYLCASSAEGRGTDTQYFGPGTRLTVL.